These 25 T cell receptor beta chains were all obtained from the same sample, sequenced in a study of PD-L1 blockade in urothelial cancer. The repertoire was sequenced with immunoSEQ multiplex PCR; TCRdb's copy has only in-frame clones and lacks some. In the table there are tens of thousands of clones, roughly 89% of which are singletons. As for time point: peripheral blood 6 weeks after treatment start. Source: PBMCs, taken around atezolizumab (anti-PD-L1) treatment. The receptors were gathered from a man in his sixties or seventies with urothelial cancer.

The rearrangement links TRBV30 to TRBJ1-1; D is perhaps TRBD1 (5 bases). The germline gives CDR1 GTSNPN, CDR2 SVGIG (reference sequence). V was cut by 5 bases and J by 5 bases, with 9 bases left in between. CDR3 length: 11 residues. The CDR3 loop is CAWGGRTEAFF. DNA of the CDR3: TGTGCCTGGGGGGGGAGAACTGAAGCTTTCTTT.

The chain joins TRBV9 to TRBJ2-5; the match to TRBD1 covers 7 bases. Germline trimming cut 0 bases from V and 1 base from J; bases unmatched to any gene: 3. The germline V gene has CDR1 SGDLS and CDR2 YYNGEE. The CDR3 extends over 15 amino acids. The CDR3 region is CASSVGQGTQETQYF. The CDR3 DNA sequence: TGTGCCAGCAGCGTAGGACAGGGTACCCAAGAGACCCAGTACTTC.

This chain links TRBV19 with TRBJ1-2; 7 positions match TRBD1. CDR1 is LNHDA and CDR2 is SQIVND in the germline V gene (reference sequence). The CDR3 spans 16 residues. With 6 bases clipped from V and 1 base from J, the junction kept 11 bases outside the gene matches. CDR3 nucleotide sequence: TGTGCCAGTAGGCCCCCGGGACAGCCTTTTAACTATGGCTACACCTTC. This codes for CASRPPGQPFNYGYTF.

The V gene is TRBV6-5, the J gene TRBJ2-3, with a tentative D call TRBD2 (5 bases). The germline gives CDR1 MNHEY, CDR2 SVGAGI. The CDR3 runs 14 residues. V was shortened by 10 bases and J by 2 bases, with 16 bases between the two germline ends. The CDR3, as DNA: TGTGCCACCACCGGGGATTCTTACACAGATACGCAGTATTTT. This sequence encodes CATTGDSYTDTQYF.

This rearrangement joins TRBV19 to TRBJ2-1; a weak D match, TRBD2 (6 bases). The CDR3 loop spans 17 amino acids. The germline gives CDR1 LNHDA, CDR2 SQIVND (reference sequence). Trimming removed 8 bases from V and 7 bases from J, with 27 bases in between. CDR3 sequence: CASSSASGQPSGNEQFF. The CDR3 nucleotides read TGTGCCAGTTCCTCGGCAAGCGGGCAACCCTCAGGGAATGAGCAGTTCTTC.

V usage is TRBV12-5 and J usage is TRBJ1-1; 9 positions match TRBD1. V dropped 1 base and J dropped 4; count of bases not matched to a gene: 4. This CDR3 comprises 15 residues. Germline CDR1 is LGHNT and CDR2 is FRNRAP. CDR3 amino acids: CASGLGQGVRTEAFF. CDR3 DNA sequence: TGTGCTAGTGGTTTGGGACAGGGGGTCCGCACTGAAGCTTTCTTT.

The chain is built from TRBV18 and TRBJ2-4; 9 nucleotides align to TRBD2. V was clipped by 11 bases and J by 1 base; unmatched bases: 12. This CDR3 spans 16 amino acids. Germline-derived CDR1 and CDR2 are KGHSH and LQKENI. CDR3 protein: CASSSGSSLAKNIQYF. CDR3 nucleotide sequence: TGTGCCTCGAGTAGCGGGAGTTCCCTGGCCAAAAACATTCAGTACTTC.

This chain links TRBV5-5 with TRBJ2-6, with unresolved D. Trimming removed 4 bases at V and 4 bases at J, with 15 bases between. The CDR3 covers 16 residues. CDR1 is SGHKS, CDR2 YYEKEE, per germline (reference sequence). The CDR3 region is CASSRVPPQGANVLTF. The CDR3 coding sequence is TGTGCCAGCAGCCGGGTCCCTCCTCAGGGGGCCAACGTCCTGACTTTC.

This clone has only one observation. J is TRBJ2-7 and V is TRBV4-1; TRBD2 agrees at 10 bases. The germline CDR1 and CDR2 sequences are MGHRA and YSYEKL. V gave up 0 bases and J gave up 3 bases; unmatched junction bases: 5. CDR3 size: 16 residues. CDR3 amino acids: CASSQEAGGPGYEQYF. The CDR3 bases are TGCGCCAGCAGCCAAGAAGCGGGAGGGCCCGGCTACGAGCAGTACTTC.

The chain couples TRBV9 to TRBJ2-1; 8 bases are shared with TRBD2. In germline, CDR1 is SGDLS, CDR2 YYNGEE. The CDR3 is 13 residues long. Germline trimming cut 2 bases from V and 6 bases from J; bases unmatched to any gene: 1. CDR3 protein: CASSVGLVNEQFF. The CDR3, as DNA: TGTGCCAGCAGCGTGGGACTAGTCAATGAGCAGTTCTTC.

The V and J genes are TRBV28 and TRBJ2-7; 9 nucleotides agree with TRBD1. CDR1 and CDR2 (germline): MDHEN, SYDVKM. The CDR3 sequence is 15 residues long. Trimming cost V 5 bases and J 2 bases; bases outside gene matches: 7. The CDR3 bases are TGTGCCAGCAGTACAGGGGGCCCCCCACCCTACGAGCAGTACTTC. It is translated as CASSTGGPPPYEQYF.

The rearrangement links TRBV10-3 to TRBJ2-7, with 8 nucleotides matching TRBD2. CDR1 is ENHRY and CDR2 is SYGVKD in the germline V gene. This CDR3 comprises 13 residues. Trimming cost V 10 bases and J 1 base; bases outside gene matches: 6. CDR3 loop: CATRTSGSYEQYF. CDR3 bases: TGTGCCACTAGAACTAGCGGTTCCTACGAGCAGTACTTC.

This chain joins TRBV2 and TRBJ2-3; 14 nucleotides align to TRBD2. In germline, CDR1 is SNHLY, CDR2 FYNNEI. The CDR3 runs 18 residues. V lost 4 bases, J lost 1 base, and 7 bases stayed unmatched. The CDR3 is CASSGGLAGARGTDTQYF. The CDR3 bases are TGTGCCAGCAGTGGGGGACTAGCGGGAGCGAGGGGCACAGATACGCAGTATTTT.

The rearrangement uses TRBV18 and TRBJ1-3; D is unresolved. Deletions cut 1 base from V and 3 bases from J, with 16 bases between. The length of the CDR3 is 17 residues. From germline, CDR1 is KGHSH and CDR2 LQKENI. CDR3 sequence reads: CASSPLGEGIGGNTIYF. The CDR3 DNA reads TGTGCCAGCTCACCACTGGGAGAAGGAATTGGTGGAAACACCATATATTTT. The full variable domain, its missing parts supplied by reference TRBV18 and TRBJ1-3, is NAGVMQNPRHLVRRRGQEARLRCSPMKGHSHVYWYRQLPEEGLKFMVYLQKENIIDESGMPKERFSAEFPKEGPSILRIQQVVRGDSAAYFCASSPLGEGIGGNTIYFGEGSWLTVV.

The CDR3 reads CASSLAGGRTNYGYTF. In nucleotides, the CDR3 is TGTGCCAGCAGCTTAGCGGGGGGGAGAACTAACTATGGCTACACCTTC. The rearrangement links TRBV7-8 to TRBJ1-2, with D maybe TRBD1 (5 bases). This CDR3 comprises 16 residues. V was shortened by 0 bases and J by 0 bases, with 11 bases between the two germline ends. Germline V lookup: CDR1 SGHVS, CDR2 FQNEAQ.

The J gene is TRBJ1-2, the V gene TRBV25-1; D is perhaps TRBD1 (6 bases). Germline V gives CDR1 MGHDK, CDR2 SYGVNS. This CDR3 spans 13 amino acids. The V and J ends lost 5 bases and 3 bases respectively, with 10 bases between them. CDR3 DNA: TGTGCCAGCAGTCCCCCAGGGGACTATGGCTACACCTTC. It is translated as CASSPPGDYGYTF.

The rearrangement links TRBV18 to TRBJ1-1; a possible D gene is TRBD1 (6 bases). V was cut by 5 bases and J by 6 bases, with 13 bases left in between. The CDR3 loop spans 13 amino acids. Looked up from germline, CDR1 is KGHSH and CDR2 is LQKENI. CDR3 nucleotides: TGTGCCAGCTCATCTCAGGGGATTGCTGAAGCTTTCTTT. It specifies CASSSQGIAEAFF.

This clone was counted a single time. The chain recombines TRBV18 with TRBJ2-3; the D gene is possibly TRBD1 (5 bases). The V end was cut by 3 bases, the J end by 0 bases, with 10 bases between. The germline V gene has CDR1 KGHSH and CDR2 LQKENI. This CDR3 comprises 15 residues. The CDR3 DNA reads TGTGCCAGCTCACCGGGGCAGACTAGCACAGATACGCAGTATTTT. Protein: CASSPGQTSTDTQYF.

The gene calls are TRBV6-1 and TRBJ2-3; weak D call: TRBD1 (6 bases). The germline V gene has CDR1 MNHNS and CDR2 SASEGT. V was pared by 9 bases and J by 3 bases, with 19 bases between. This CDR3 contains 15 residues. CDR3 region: CASYRGQGRTDTQYF. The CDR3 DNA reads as TGTGCCAGTTACCGCGGGCAGGGGAGAACAGATACGCAGTATTTT.

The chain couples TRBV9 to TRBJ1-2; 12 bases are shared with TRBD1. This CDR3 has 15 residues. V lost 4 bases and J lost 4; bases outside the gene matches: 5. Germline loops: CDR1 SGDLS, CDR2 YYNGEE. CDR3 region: CASSQGQGAPYGYTF. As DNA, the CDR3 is TGTGCCAGCAGCCAGGGACAGGGGGCCCCCTATGGCTACACCTTC.

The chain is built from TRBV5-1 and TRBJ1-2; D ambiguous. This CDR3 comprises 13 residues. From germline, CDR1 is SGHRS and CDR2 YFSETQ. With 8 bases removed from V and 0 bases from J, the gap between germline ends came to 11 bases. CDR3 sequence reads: CASALEANYGYTF. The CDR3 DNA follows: TGCGCCAGTGCCTTAGAAGCTAACTATGGCTACACCTTC.

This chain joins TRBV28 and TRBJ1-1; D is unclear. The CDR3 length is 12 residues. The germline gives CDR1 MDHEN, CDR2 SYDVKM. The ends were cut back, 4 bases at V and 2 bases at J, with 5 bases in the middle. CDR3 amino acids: CASSSGNTEAFF. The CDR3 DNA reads TGTGCCAGCAGTTCAGGAAACACTGAAGCTTTCTTT.

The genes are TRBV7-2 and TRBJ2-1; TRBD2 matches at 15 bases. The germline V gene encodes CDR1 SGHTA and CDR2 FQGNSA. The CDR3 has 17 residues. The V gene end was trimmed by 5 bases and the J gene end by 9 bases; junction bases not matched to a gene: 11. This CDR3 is CASSQPGLAGGPGEQFF. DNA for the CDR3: TGTGCCAGCAGCCAGCCCGGACTAGCGGGAGGGCCGGGTGAGCAGTTCTTC.

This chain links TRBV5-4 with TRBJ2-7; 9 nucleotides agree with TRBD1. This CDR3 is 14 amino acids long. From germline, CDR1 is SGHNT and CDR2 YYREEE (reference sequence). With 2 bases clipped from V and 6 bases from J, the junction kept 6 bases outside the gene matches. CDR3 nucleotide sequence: TGTGCCAGCAGCTTTGGACAGGGGAATCGCGAGCAGTACTTC. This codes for CASSFGQGNREQYF.

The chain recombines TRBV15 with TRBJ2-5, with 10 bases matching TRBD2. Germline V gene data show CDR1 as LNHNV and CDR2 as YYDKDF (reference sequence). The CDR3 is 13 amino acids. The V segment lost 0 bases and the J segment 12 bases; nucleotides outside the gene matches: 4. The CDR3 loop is CATSRDGLAGEYF. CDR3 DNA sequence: TGTGCCACCAGCAGAGATGGGCTAGCGGGAGAGTACTTC.